This T cell receptor beta chain was identified in a study of T cell repertoires in cytomegalovirus infection. Germline V CDR1 and CDR2: SNHLY, FYNNEI. The ends lost 5 bases at V and 0 bases at J; junction bases unmatched: 21. CDR3 length equals 21 residues. TCRdb used MiXCR to reprocess the reads, holding one entry per CDR3 protein. The sample includes some 400,000 distinct CDR3 sequences, roughly 30% of them seen just once. Sequencing input: PBMCs. The origin of this receptor is a human donor in good health (CMV status not recorded). Some clones in this sample may be carry-over from other donors' samples. This rearrangement joins TRBV2 to TRBJ2-1; 8 bases match TRBD2. The CDR3 coding sequence is TGTGCCAGCAGTAAGACCTTTATCGGGGGGGCTCTGGGTAGCTCCTACAATGAGCAGTTCTTC. It codes for CASSKTFIGGALGSSYNEQFF.